Here is one T cell receptor (beta chain) with its context. The sample comes from a study of control samples from healthy donors and cancer patients. Using immunoSEQ multiplex PCR, the repertoire was profiled, and TCRdb retains in-frame clones only, with some absent. The data hold around 140,000 clones, with around 94% observed a single time. The germline V gene encodes CDR1 SGHAT and CDR2 FQNNGV. This CDR3 has 15 amino acids. Trimming removed 4 bases from V and 4 bases from J, with 17 bases in between. This TCR came from a man aged 40-50 years in good health. V usage is TRBV11-2 and J usage is TRBJ2-7, with D perhaps assigned TRBD1 or TRBD2 (5 bases each). The source material was blood. DNA of the CDR3: TGTGCCAGCAGCTCCTCTGGGGCAGGGAGATACGAGCAGTACTTC. Its protein is CASSSSGAGRYEQYF.